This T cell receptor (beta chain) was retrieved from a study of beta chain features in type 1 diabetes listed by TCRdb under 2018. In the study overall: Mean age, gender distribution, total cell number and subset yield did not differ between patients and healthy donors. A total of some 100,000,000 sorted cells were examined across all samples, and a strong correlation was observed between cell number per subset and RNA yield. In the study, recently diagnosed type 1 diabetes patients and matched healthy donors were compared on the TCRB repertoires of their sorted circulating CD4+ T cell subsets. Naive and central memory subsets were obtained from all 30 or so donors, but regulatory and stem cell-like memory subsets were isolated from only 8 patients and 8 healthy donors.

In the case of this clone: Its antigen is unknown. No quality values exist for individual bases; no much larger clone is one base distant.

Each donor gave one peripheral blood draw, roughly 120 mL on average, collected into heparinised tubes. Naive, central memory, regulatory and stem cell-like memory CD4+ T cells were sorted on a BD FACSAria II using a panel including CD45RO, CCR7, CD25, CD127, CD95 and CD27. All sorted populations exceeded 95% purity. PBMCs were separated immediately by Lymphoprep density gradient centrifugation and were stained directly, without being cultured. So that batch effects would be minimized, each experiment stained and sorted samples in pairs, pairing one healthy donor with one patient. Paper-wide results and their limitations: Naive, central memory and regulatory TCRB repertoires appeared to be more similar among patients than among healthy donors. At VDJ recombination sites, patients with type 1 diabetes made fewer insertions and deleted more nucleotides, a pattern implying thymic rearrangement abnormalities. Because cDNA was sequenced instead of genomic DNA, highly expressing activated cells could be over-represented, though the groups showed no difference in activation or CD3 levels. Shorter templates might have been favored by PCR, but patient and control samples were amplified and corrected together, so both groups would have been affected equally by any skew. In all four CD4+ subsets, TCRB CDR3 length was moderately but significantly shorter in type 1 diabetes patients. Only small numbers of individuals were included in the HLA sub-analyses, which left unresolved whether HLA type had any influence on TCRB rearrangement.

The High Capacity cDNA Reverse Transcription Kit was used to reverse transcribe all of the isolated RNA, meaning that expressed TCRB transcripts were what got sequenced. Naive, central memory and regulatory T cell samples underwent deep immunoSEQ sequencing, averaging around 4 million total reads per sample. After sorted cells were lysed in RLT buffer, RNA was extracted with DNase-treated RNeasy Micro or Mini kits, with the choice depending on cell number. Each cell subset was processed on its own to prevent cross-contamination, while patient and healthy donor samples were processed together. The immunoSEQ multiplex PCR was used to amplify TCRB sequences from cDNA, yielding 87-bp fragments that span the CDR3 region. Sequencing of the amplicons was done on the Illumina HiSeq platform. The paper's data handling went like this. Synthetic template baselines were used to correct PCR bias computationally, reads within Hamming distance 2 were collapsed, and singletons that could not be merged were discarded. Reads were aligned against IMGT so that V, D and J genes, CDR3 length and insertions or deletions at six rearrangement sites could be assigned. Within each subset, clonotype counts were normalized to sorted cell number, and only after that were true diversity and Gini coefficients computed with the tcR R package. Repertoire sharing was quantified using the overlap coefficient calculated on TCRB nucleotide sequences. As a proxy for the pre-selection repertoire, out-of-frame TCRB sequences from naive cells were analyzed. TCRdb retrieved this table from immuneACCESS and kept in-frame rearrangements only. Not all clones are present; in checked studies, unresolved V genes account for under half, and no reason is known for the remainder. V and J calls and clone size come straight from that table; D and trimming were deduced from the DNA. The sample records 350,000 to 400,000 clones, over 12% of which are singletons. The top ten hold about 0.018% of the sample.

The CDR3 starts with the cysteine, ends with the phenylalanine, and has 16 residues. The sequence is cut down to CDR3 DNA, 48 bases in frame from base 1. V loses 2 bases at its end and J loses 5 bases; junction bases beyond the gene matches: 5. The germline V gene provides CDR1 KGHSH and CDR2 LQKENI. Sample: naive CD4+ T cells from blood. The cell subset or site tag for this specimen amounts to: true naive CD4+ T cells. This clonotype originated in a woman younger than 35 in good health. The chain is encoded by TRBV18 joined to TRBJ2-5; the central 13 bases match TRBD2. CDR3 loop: CASSPGLAGVRETQYF. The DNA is TGTGCCAGCTCACCAGGACTAGCGGGAGTACGGGAGACCCAGTACTTC.